Presented here are 30 T cell receptor beta chains from one specimen sequenced in a study of blood T cells in healthy people across ages. The use of a sample-barcoded 5' primer and a J-beta primer mix characterized a second PCR of roughly 7 to 12 cycles. TCRdb processed the 5' RACE reads anew with MiXCR; each CDR3 protein has one entry. The sample lists under 1,100,000 distinct CDR3 sequences, roughly 24% occurring once. These data also featured in a second study, about T cells of mothers and their children.

The sequencing sample was made of blood. These receptors came from a girl aged 2 to 10 in good health.

The rearrangement joins TRBV28 to TRBJ2-5, with TRBD2 as a possible D gene (6 bases). Per germline, CDR1 MDHEN and CDR2 SYDVKM. V lost 5 bases to trimming and J lost 7 bases, with 32 bases between them. The CDR3 is 19 residues long. This CDR3 reads CASSLSLYRREFKGATQYF. The CDR3 nucleotides read TGTGCCAGCAGTCTAAGCCTTTACCGGCGGGAATTTAAGGGAGCGACCCAGTACTTC.

The V and J genes are TRBV12-3 or TRBV12-4 and TRBJ1-1, with D unclear. The CDR3 loop spans 17 amino acids. Trimming stripped 3 bases from V and 0 bases from J, with 17 bases between. The CDR3 sequence is CASSLEGPPRMNTEAFF. For the CDR3, the DNA is TGTGCCAGCAGTTTGGAGGGTCCTCCGCGAATGAACACTGAAGCTTTCTTT.

This clonotype was seen only a few times. The rearrangement links TRBV6-4 to TRBJ2-6, with 7 nucleotides matching TRBD1. The CDR3 length is 16 residues. Germline V gene sequence: CDR1 MRHNA, CDR2 SNTAGT. J was trimmed by 2 bases and V by 3 bases; bases with no gene match: 4. CDR3 nucleotide sequence: TGTGCCAGCAGTGATACAGGGGAACCTGGGGCCAACGTCCTGACTTTC. Protein sequence: CASSDTGEPGANVLTF.

This clonotype came up once. Germline and junction disagree at one end, which may indicate a read error. The chain couples TRBV7-7 to TRBJ2-1, with D possibly being TRBD2 (5 bases). CDR3 length: 18 amino acids. Per the germline V gene, CDR1 is SSHAT and CDR2 is FNYEAQ (reference sequence). CDR3 nucleotide sequence: TGTGCTAGCAGCTTAGCGCAAGGCACCCTAAGCTCCTACAATGAGCAGTTCTTC. It specifies CASSLAQGTLSSYNEQFF. Complete variable domain (other parts from reference TRBV7-7 and TRBJ2-1): GAGVSQSPRYKVTKRGQDVTLRCDPISSHATLYWYQQALGQGPEFLTYFNYEAQPDKSGLPSDRFSAERPEGSISTLTIQRTEQRDSAMYRCASSLAQGTLSSYNEQFFGPGTRLTVL.

The rearrangement uses TRBV7-9 and TRBJ2-7; 8 nucleotides align to TRBD1. This CDR3 has 15 amino acids. V was pared by 5 bases and J by 0 bases, with 6 bases of the junction left unmatched. The germline CDR1 and CDR2 sequences are SEHNR and FQNEAQ (reference sequence). The CDR3 bases are TGTGCCAGCAGCACCTGGACAGGGACCTCCTACGAGCAGTACTTC. Protein sequence: CASSTWTGTSYEQYF.

This clonotype has just a few counts. The chain recombines TRBV20-1 with TRBJ1-2; D gene uncertain. Per germline, CDR1 DFQATT and CDR2 SNEGSKA (reference sequence). Trimming left V 5 bases short and J 4 bases short, with 8 bases between. The CDR3 is made up of 11 amino acids. CDR3: CSAPELYGYTF. CDR3 coding DNA: TGCAGTGCTCCAGAACTCTATGGCTACACCTTC.

This clonotype has just a few counts. This CDR3 is CASSPRAGGPGTDTQYF. The CDR3 DNA reads TGTGCCAGCAGCCCCCGAGCGGGGGGGCCCGGCACAGATACGCAGTATTTT. The gene calls are TRBV11-3 and TRBJ2-3; 10 bases align to TRBD2. The CDR3 contains 17 residues. Germline CDR1 SGHNT, CDR2 YENEEA. Unmatched junction bases numbered 9, after V lost 5 bases and J lost 1 base.

This clonotype occurred a few times. The chain couples TRBV6-5 to TRBJ2-3; tentative D call: TRBD2 (6 bases). CDR3 length equals 18 residues. The V gene lost 0 bases and the J gene lost 0 bases, with 16 bases spanning the gap. Germline CDR1 reads MNHEY; CDR2 reads SVGAGI. The CDR3 here is CASSYSVAGGASTDTQYF. The CDR3 nucleotides are TGTGCCAGCAGTTACTCCGTAGCCGGAGGGGCTAGCACAGATACGCAGTATTTT.

The chain carries TRBV5-4 and TRBJ2-5, with a weak D call TRBD1 (6 bases). The germline V gene encodes CDR1 SGHNT and CDR2 YYREEE (reference sequence). Trimming pared 0 bases from V and 7 bases from J, leaving 16 bases between. The CDR3 contains 15 residues. Here the CDR3 reads CASSLAKQGEGTQYF. The CDR3 DNA reads as TGTGCCAGCAGCTTGGCCAAACAGGGAGAAGGGACCCAGTACTTC.

CDR3 amino acids: CAISAGGKETQYF. CDR3 coding DNA: TGTGCCATCAGTGCCGGGGGGAAAGAGACCCAGTACTTC. This chain links TRBV10-3 with TRBJ2-5, with 7 bases fitting TRBD2. The junction had 2 bases not matched to a gene; V was cut back by 4 bases and J by 3 bases. From germline, CDR1 is ENHRY and CDR2 SYGVKD. This CDR3 has 13 amino acids.

V is TRBV29-1 and J is TRBJ1-1; TRBD1 aligns across 8 bases. The ends lost 8 bases at V and 5 bases at J; junction bases unmatched: 7. Germline CDR1 reads SQVTM; CDR2 reads ANQGSEA. The CDR3 is 12 residues long. For the CDR3, the DNA is TGCAGCACCAGGGGGCTTAAAACTGAAGCTTTCTTT. It is translated as CSTRGLKTEAFF.

The chain employs TRBV7-9 and TRBJ1-1; tentatively, D is TRBD1 (5 bases). Germline assignment: CDR1 SEHNR and CDR2 FQNEAQ (reference sequence). The ends were cut back, 1 base at V and 4 bases at J, with 13 bases in the middle. The CDR3 runs to 15 residues. The CDR3 loop is CASSLDRGVGTEAFF. CDR3 nucleotides: TGTGCCAGCAGCTTAGACCGGGGGGTCGGCACTGAAGCTTTCTTT.

The chain couples TRBV7-2 to TRBJ2-1; the D gene is possibly TRBD2 (6 bases). Trimming shortened V by 4 bases and J by 0 bases, and 19 bases separated the two germline ends. Per the germline V gene, CDR1 is SGHTA and CDR2 is FQGNSA. This CDR3 is built from 18 residues. CDR3 residues: CASSSPSSGPSSYNEQFF. The CDR3 DNA reads TGTGCCAGCAGCTCCCCAAGTAGCGGTCCGAGCTCCTACAATGAGCAGTTCTTC.

This clonotype has more than one count but fewer than ten. This chain connects TRBV20-1 to TRBJ1-2; the match to TRBD1 covers 10 bases. The J segment lost 5 bases and the V segment lost 5 bases, leaving 14 bases of the junction unmatched. Germline assignment: CDR1 DFQATT and CDR2 SNEGSKA (reference sequence). CDR3 length: 16 residues. The CDR3 bases are TGCAGTGCTGAAAGAACCGGGACAGGGGATCGGTATGGCTACACCTTC. This translates into CSAERTGTGDRYGYTF.

As concerns this clonotype: At one end, the junction sequence differs from germline, possibly due to a read error. V gene TRBV12-3 or TRBV12-4 combines with J gene TRBJ2-2; 9 bases are a match to TRBD2. The CDR3 loop spans 15 amino acids. The CDR3 DNA follows: TGTGCCAGCAGCTTAGGACTAGCGATCACCGGGGAGCTGTTTTTT. Translating it yields CASSLGLAITGELFF.

Only a few counts were recorded for this clonotype. One junction end disagrees with the germline gene, perhaps due to a read error. The chain links TRBV28 to TRBJ1-3; D is undetermined. The CDR3 is made up of 14 amino acids. Per germline, CDR1 MDHEN and CDR2 SYDVKM. CDR3 in DNA: TGTGCCTGCAGTTATGAGGGAAGAGGAAACACCATATATTTT. It specifies CACSYEGRGNTIYF.

The chain employs TRBV12-3 or TRBV12-4 and TRBJ2-2; 11 bases line up with TRBD2. The J segment lost 3 bases and the V segment lost 6 bases, leaving 9 bases of the junction unmatched. The CDR3 contains 17 residues. Here the CDR3 reads CASSLKTSGSYTGELFF. The DNA for the CDR3 is TGTGCCAGCAGCCTTAAAACTAGCGGGAGTTACACCGGGGAGCTGTTTTTT.

The chain uses TRBV6-2 or TRBV6-3 and TRBJ1-5; 7 nucleotides agree with TRBD1. This CDR3 region has 15 residues. Germline V gene lookup returns CDR1 MNHEY and CDR2 SVGEGT. V dropped 7 bases and J dropped 7; count of bases not matched to a gene: 13. DNA of the CDR3: TGTGCCAGCACACGACGGACAGGCCCCGGACAGCCCCAGCATTTT. Translating gives CASTRRTGPGQPQHF.

This clonotype was recorded a few times. The rearrangement joins TRBV7-3 to TRBJ2-1; no firm D call. Trimming shortened V by 4 bases and J by 9 bases, and 13 bases separated the two germline ends. Germline lookup yields CDR1 SGHTA and CDR2 FQGTGA. This CDR3 is built from 13 residues. The CDR3 DNA reads as TGTGCCAGCAGCTCCTTCCCCGTGGGTGAGCAGTTCTTC. Encoded protein: CASSSFPVGEQFF.

This clonotype occurred a few times. The gene calls are TRBV20-1 and TRBJ2-5, with 7 bases fitting TRBD2. CDR3 length: 15 amino acids. The junction had 12 bases not matched to a gene; V was cut back by 5 bases and J by 3 bases. CDR1 DFQATT and CDR2 SNEGSKA come from the germline V gene (reference sequence). CDR3 sequence: CSASREYETEETQYF. The CDR3 region has the DNA TGCAGTGCTTCGCGGGAGTACGAAACGGAAGAGACCCAGTACTTC.

This clonotype was seen only a few times. The chain carries TRBV28 and TRBJ2-5; D gene uncertain. The DNA end lines up better with TRBJ2-7; the J call may be wrong. Germline-derived CDR1 and CDR2 are MDHEN and SYDVKM. This CDR3 comprises 15 residues. This CDR3 reads CASSLTVSPAYEQYF. The CDR3 DNA follows: TGTGCCAGCAGTTTAACGGTCAGTCCTGCCTACGAGCAGTACTTC.

This clonotype has more than one count but fewer than ten. The V and J genes are TRBV29-1 and TRBJ2-7; D unresolved. The CDR3 runs 13 residues. The V gene's germline CDR1 is SQVTM and CDR2 ANQGSEA. V was cut by 3 bases and J by 5 bases, with 14 bases left in between. CDR3 loop: CSVDLGLGNEQYF. The CDR3 DNA reads TGCAGCGTTGATCTGGGCCTGGGTAACGAGCAGTACTTC.

This chain connects TRBV6-2 or TRBV6-3 to TRBJ1-1, with 9 nucleotides matching TRBD1. Germline V gives CDR1 MNHEY, CDR2 SVGEGT. The CDR3 is 15 residues long. Germline trimming cut 0 bases from V and 4 bases from J; bases unmatched to any gene: 3. CDR3 sequence: CASSYSGTGSTEAFF. CDR3 DNA: TGTGCCAGCAGTTACTCCGGGACAGGGAGCACTGAAGCTTTCTTT.

This clonotype was counted only a few times. The chain employs TRBV29-1 and TRBJ1-1, with D possibly being TRBD1 (6 bases). The V and J ends lost 6 bases and 1 base respectively, with 18 bases between them. The CDR3 covers 15 residues. In germline, CDR1 is SQVTM, CDR2 ANQGSEA. The CDR3, as DNA: TGCAGCGTCCGAAGACAGGCGGAATCGAACACTGAAGCTTTCTTT. Its protein is CSVRRQAESNTEAFF.

This sequence joins TRBV7-9 and TRBJ1-3; D ambiguous. This CDR3 region has 15 residues. Germline CDR1 SEHNR, CDR2 FQNEAQ (reference sequence). V lost 6 bases and J lost 1, with 13 bases in between. The CDR3 sequence: CASSQFQSSGNTIYF. CDR3 in DNA: TGTGCCAGCAGTCAATTCCAGAGTTCTGGAAACACCATATATTTT.

The CDR3 DNA follows: TGTGCCAGCAGTTCATCATGGTACGAGCAGTACTTC. It encodes CASSSSWYEQYF. This sequence joins TRBV6-5 and TRBJ2-5; D is ambiguous. Near its end, the DNA agrees better with TRBJ2-7, so the J call may be wrong. The CDR3 spans 12 residues. Germline V gene lookup returns CDR1 MNHEY and CDR2 SVGAGI.

This chain links TRBV29-1 with TRBJ2-2; D unresolved. V dropped 5 bases and J dropped 0 bases, with 4 bases sitting between them. Germline-derived CDR1 and CDR2 are SQVTM and ANQGSEA. CDR3 length: 12 residues. The CDR3 DNA sequence: TGCAGCGTTCTCCCGAACACCGGGGAGCTGTTTTTT. It codes for CSVLPNTGELFF.

The sample holds a few counts of this clonotype. The V gene is TRBV7-2, the J gene TRBJ1-3; no reliable D call. Trimming took off 2 bases at V and 4 bases at J, with 12 bases between the two ends. This CDR3 spans 15 amino acids. Germline V gene lookup returns CDR1 SGHTA and CDR2 FQGNSA. The CDR3 here is CASSLRGAEGNTIYF. As DNA, the CDR3 is TGTGCCAGCAGCTTAAGAGGCGCGGAAGGAAACACCATATATTTT. Full variable domain (remainder filled in from reference TRBV7-2 and TRBJ1-3): GAGVSQSPSNKVTEKGKDVELRCDPISGHTALYWYRQSLGQGLEFLIYFQGNSAPDKSGLPSDRFSAERTGGSVSTLTIQRTQQEDSAVYLCASSLRGAEGNTIYFGEGSWLTVV.

This rearrangement joins TRBV7-9 to TRBJ1-1; D not resolved. This CDR3 region has 12 residues. Germline V gene lookup returns CDR1 SEHNR and CDR2 FQNEAQ (reference sequence). The germline V and J ends were trimmed by 5 bases and 10 bases, with 14 bases remaining between them. The CDR3 nucleotides are TGTGCCAGCAGCCCGTCCCTAGTGGGAGCTTTCTTT. It encodes CASSPSLVGAFF.

V gene TRBV4-1 combines with J gene TRBJ2-2; D may be TRBD2 (5 bases). The CDR3 contains 16 residues. V lost 1 base to trimming and J lost 6 bases, with 15 bases between them. The germline V gene encodes CDR1 MGHRA and CDR2 YSYEKL. The chain's CDR3 is CASSQVGFGVPGELFF. The CDR3 coding sequence is TGCGCCAGCAGCCAAGTTGGGTTCGGGGTGCCCGGGGAGCTGTTTTTT.